The clone carrying this TCR beta chain was recorded a few times. TCRdb re-called the PCR reads with MiXCR, one entry per CDR3 protein. Of 84,000 or so distinct CDR3 sequences in the sample, about 52% were seen once. V lost 3 bases to trimming and J lost 8 bases, with 16 bases between them. CDR1 and CDR2 (germline): SGHAT, FQNNGV. There are 15 residues in the CDR3. This sample stems from a study of CDR3 diversity in severe acne. The sequence was collected from a male donor in good health, serving as a control. The sequenced sample was blood. This chain connects TRBV11-2 to TRBJ1-4; no reliable D call. CDR3 in amino acids: CASSLSTASREKLFF. As DNA, the CDR3 is TGTGCCAGCAGCTTGTCGACGGCTAGTCGGGAAAAACTGTTTTTT.